The 28 T cell receptor beta chains reported below all come from one sample, sequenced in a study of OX40 agonist ivuxolimab in advanced cancers. Assay used: immunoSEQ multiplex PCR; TCRdb lists only in-frame clones, some missing. The sample has 77,000 or so clones, over 75% seen once. The sequencing used CD4+ or CD8+ T cells sorted from blood, collected in a trial of the OX40 agonist ivuxolimab. These receptor sequences come from an adult with an advanced solid tumor such as melanoma, head and neck, liver or kidney cancer.

The chain joins TRBV13 to TRBJ1-5; 10 nucleotides match TRBD1. Looked up from germline, CDR1 is PRHDT and CDR2 is FYEKMQ (reference sequence). The CDR3 runs to 14 residues. The V segment lost 3 bases and the J segment 5 bases; nucleotides outside the gene matches: 1. The CDR3 DNA reads as TGTGCCAGCAGCTTGGGGACAGGGGATCAGCCCCAGCATTTT. Encoded protein: CASSLGTGDQPQHF.

CDR3 nucleotides: TGTGCCATCAGTGGCTTCGATCTACCGACGGACGAGCAGTACTTC. Residues: CAISGFDLPTDEQYF. The chain couples TRBV10-3 to TRBJ2-7; D is unclear. Trimming removed 4 bases from V and 5 bases from J, with 18 bases in between. The CDR3 loop spans 15 amino acids. CDR1 ENHRY and CDR2 SYGVKD come from the germline V gene.

This clone showed up just a few times. The chain uses TRBV19 and TRBJ1-5; the D gene is possibly TRBD1 (6 bases). Trimming took 6 bases from V and 6 from J, leaving 12 bases between them. The CDR3 loop spans 13 amino acids. Germline CDR1 LNHDA, CDR2 SQIVND (reference sequence). CDR3 nucleotides: TGTGCCAGTAGCCGGACAGTTGTTCAGCCCCAGCATTTT. Translating it yields CASSRTVVQPQHF. Drawing the rest from reference TRBV19 and TRBJ1-5, the complete variable domain is DGGITQSPKYLFRKEGQNVTLSCEQNLNHDAMYWYRQDPGQGLRLIYYSQIVNDFQKGDIAEGYSVSREKKESFPLTVTSAQKNPTAFYLCASSRTVVQPQHFGDGTRLSIL.

This chain joins TRBV9 and TRBJ1-3; a weak D match, TRBD1 (6 bases). The CDR3 length is 17 residues. CDR1 and CDR2 from the germline V gene are SGDLS and YYNGEE. Trimming took 3 bases from V and 0 from J, leaving 16 bases between them. The CDR3 sequence: CASSAQDSRSSGNTIYF. The CDR3 bases are TGTGCCAGCAGCGCGCAGGACAGCAGGAGCTCTGGAAACACCATATATTTT.

V usage is TRBV4-3 and J usage is TRBJ1-4; 7 positions match TRBD1. The CDR3 extends over 15 amino acids. V lost 4 bases to trimming and J lost 8 bases; unmatched junction nucleotides: 10. Germline values: CDR1 LGHNA, CDR2 YSLEER. The CDR3 loop reads CASSLYTGAGEKLFF. CDR3 sequence (DNA): TGCGCCAGCAGCCTTTATACAGGGGCTGGCGAAAAACTGTTTTTT.

The chain joins TRBV4-2 to TRBJ2-4; TRBD2 matches at 12 bases. Per the germline V gene, CDR1 is LGHNA and CDR2 is YNFKEQ. V was clipped by 3 bases and J by 0 bases; unmatched bases: 0. The CDR3 sequence is 16 residues long. The CDR3 sequence: CASSQGLAGAKNIQYF. CDR3 DNA: TGTGCCAGCAGCCAGGGACTAGCGGGAGCCAAAAACATTCAGTACTTC.

CDR3 region: CASSLVGRSGELFF. The DNA for the CDR3 is TGCGCCAGCAGCTTGGTAGGGAGGTCCGGGGAGCTGTTTTTT. This chain links TRBV5-1 with TRBJ2-2, with a possible D match to TRBD2 (6 bases). The CDR3 has 14 amino acids. Trimming removed 0 bases from V and 6 bases from J, with 9 bases in between. The germline gives CDR1 SGHRS, CDR2 YFSETQ. The full variable domain, completed using reference TRBV5-1 and TRBJ2-2, is KAGVTQTPRYLIKTRGQQVTLSCSPISGHRSVSWYQQTPGQGLQFLFEYFSETQRNKGNFPGRFSGRQFSNSRSEMNVSTLELGDSALYLCASSLVGRSGELFFGEGSRLTVL.

V and J are TRBV11-2 and TRBJ2-2; D possibly matches TRBD1 or TRBD2 (5 bases each). V dropped 3 bases and J dropped 3 bases, with 14 bases sitting between them. From germline, CDR1 is SGHAT and CDR2 FQNNGV. This CDR3 is built from 16 residues. The CDR3 here is CASSLIGGSDTGELFF. The CDR3, as DNA: TGTGCCAGCAGCTTGATTGGGGGATCGGACACCGGGGAGCTGTTTTTT.

The CDR3, as DNA: TGTGCCAGCAGCGTTAGGCGGTCCCCCTTCGGGGAGACCCAGTACTTC. Translating gives CASSVRRSPFGETQYF. The gene calls are TRBV14 and TRBJ2-5; D unresolved. The germline gives CDR1 SGHDN, CDR2 FVKESK. The CDR3 extends over 16 amino acids. V lost 5 bases and J 5 bases, leaving 21 bases between the germline ends.

The chain combines TRBV15 with TRBJ2-7; 8 bases fit TRBD2. Germline V gene lookup returns CDR1 LNHNV and CDR2 YYDKDF (reference sequence). V lost 5 bases, J lost 3 bases, and 3 bases stayed unmatched. This CDR3 has 13 amino acids. CDR3 nucleotide sequence: TGTGCCACCAGCCCCGGGACTAGCTACGAGCAGTACTTC. It codes for CATSPGTSYEQYF. The full variable domain, in which reference TRBV15 and TRBJ2-7 provide the parts outside the CDR3, is DAMVIQNPRYQVTQFGKPVTLSCSQTLNHNVMYWYQQKSSQAPKLLFHYYDKDFNNEADTPDNFQSRRPNTSFCFLDIRSPGLGDTAMYLCATSPGTSYEQYFGPGTRLTVT.

CDR3 bases: TGTGCCAGCAGCCTCGACCTGGGTAATTCACCCCTCCACTTT. This gives the protein CASSLDLGNSPLHF. This chain connects TRBV5-6 to TRBJ1-6; D remains unclear. CDR3 length: 14 amino acids. V gave up 4 bases and J gave up 6 bases, with 11 bases separating them. Germline CDR1 is SGHDT and CDR2 is YYEEEE. Full variable domain (outside the CDR3, taken from reference TRBV5-6 and TRBJ1-6): DAGVTQSPTHLIKTRGQQVTLRCSPKSGHDTVSWYQQALGQGPQFIFQYYEEEERQRGNFPDRFSGHQFPNYSSELNVNALLLGDSALYLCASSLDLGNSPLHFGNGTRLTVT.

The chain joins TRBV29-1 to TRBJ2-2; the match to TRBD2 covers 8 bases. Per germline, CDR1 SQVTM and CDR2 ANQGSEA. The CDR3 contains 15 residues. Trimming removed 5 bases from V and 3 bases from J; junction bases left unmatched: 8. The CDR3 coding sequence is TGCAGCGTTAACGTAAATAGCGGGGACACCGGGGAGCTGTTTTTT. Protein: CSVNVNSGDTGELFF.

The V and J genes are TRBV5-4 and TRBJ1-2; 11 nucleotides align to TRBD1. Germline V gene lookup returns CDR1 SGHNT and CDR2 YYREEE (reference sequence). With 4 bases clipped from V and 8 bases from J, the junction kept 7 bases outside the gene matches. The CDR3 is made up of 14 amino acids. The CDR3 loop is CASSGGQGAGGYTF. In DNA, the CDR3 is TGTGCCAGCAGCGGCGGACAGGGGGCCGGCGGCTACACCTTC.

This chain connects TRBV10-2 to TRBJ1-1; tentatively, D is TRBD1 (6 bases). The CDR3 loop spans 14 amino acids. Trimming cost V 5 bases and J 1 base, with 11 bases left between them. CDR1 is WSHSY, CDR2 SAAADI, per germline. This chain's CDR3 is CASSMDSGNTEAFF. DNA for the CDR3: TGCGCCAGCAGTATGGACAGCGGGAACACTGAAGCTTTCTTT.

The CDR3 sequence is CASSSPRYSYEQYF. The CDR3 bases are TGTGCCAGCAGTTCACCCCGGTACAGCTACGAGCAGTACTTC. The chain has TRBV6-5 and TRBJ2-7; D is uncertain. V dropped 4 bases and J dropped 3 bases, with 13 bases sitting between them. This CDR3 is built from 14 residues. Germline values: CDR1 MNHEY, CDR2 SVGAGI.

This clone was picked up one time. V and J are TRBV15 and TRBJ2-7, with D possibly matching TRBD1 (6 bases). V gave up 0 bases and J gave up 5 bases, with 14 bases separating them. In germline, CDR1 is LNHNV, CDR2 YYDKDF (reference sequence). CDR3 length equals 15 residues. CDR3 nucleotide sequence: TGTGCCACCAGCAGAGATTCTCAGGGGTTGGACGAGCAGTACTTC. Translation: CATSRDSQGLDEQYF.

The rearrangement uses TRBV5-4 and TRBJ1-1; 7 nucleotides line up with TRBD1. Germline CDR1 is SGHNT and CDR2 is YYREEE (reference sequence). J was trimmed by 3 bases and V by 5 bases; bases with no gene match: 4. The CDR3 runs 13 residues. The CDR3 sequence is CASRQQGYTEAFF. Written as DNA, the CDR3 is TGTGCCAGCAGGCAACAGGGGTACACTGAAGCTTTCTTT.

The chain combines TRBV19 with TRBJ1-3, with TRBD1 matching over 7 bases. Germline CDR1 reads LNHDA; CDR2 reads SQIVND (reference sequence). The CDR3 is 15 amino acids. With 5 bases clipped from V and 2 bases from J, the junction kept 6 bases outside the gene matches. The CDR3 loop is CASSAPGTAGNTIYF. The DNA of the CDR3 is TGTGCCAGTAGTGCCCCCGGGACAGCTGGAAACACCATATATTTT.

The V and J genes are TRBV7-9 and TRBJ2-1, with 10 bases aligning to TRBD2. Trimming removed 5 bases from V and 5 bases from J; junction bases left unmatched: 6. Germline values: CDR1 SEHNR, CDR2 FQNEAQ (reference sequence). This CDR3 contains 15 residues. In DNA, the CDR3 is TGTGCCAGCAGCACCGGGACTAGCGAGAACAATGAGCAGTTCTTC. Translating it yields CASSTGTSENNEQFF.

The chain links TRBV19 to TRBJ2-5, with 7 positions matching TRBD1. Germline V CDR1 and CDR2: LNHDA, SQIVND (reference sequence). The CDR3 is made up of 14 amino acids. V lost 5 bases to trimming and J lost 3 bases; unmatched junction nucleotides: 6. CDR3 bases: TGTGCCAGTAGTCGGGTCGGGACAGAAGAGACCCAGTACTTC. It yields the protein CASSRVGTEETQYF.

The V gene is TRBV7-9, the J gene TRBJ1-2; no firm D call. Germline V lookup: CDR1 SEHNR, CDR2 FQNEAQ (reference sequence). Between the trimmed V and J ends, which lost 1 base and 0 bases, there was a span of 9 bases. This CDR3 contains 15 residues. The CDR3 region is CASSLGTKANYGYTF. As DNA, the CDR3 is TGTGCCAGCAGCTTAGGAACTAAAGCTAACTATGGCTACACCTTC. Full variable domain (remainder filled in from reference TRBV7-9 and TRBJ1-2): DTGVSQNPRHKITKRGQNVTFRCDPISEHNRLYWYRQTLGQGPEFLTYFQNEAQLEKSRLLSDRFSAERPKGSFSTLEIQRTEQGDSAMYLCASSLGTKANYGYTFGSGTRLTVV.

The chain couples TRBV21-1 to TRBJ2-5. TRBV21-1 is termed a pseudogene. The CDR3 consists of 12 residues. This CDR3 is CASSAEEGPQYF. The CDR3, as DNA: TGTGCCAGCAGCGCAGAAGAAGGGCCCCAGTACTTC.

In its sample, this clone was seen a few times. This chain links TRBV7-3 with TRBJ2-2, with 10 bases lining up with TRBD1. CDR1 and CDR2 (germline): SGHTA, FQGTGA. V trimming: 3 bases; J trimming: 4 bases; junction bases outside the gene matches: 2. There are 15 residues in the CDR3. Here the CDR3 reads CASSLGQGSTGELFF. The CDR3 nucleotides read TGTGCCAGCAGCTTGGGACAGGGGAGCACCGGGGAGCTGTTTTTT.

The chain couples TRBV4-1 to TRBJ1-4; D gene ambiguous. V dropped 5 bases and J dropped 0 bases, with 13 bases sitting between them. The CDR3 has 16 amino acids. Germline V lookup: CDR1 MGHRA, CDR2 YSYEKL. The CDR3 bases are TGCGCCAGCAGCACAAATAAGGGTGCAACTAATGAAAAACTGTTTTTT. It yields the protein CASSTNKGATNEKLFF.

The V and J genes are TRBV2 and TRBJ1-5, with 7 bases fitting TRBD1. V gave up 8 bases and J gave up 3 bases; unmatched junction bases: 4. Germline V gene lookup returns CDR1 SNHLY and CDR2 FYNNEI. CDR3 size: 13 residues. This chain's CDR3 is CASLGGINQPQHF. DNA for the CDR3: TGTGCCAGCCTAGGGGGCATCAATCAGCCCCAGCATTTT.

The V and J genes are TRBV4-2 and TRBJ1-2, with D possibly matching TRBD1 (5 bases). Trimming stripped 1 base from V and 2 bases from J, with 14 bases between. Germline CDR1 is LGHNA and CDR2 is YNFKEQ. The CDR3 has 16 residues. DNA for the CDR3: TGTGCCAGCAGCCAAGTCGACAGCCAGCCCAACTATGGCTACACCTTC. Translated: CASSQVDSQPNYGYTF.

Here the CDR3 reads CAWGGGRGLAGLTDTQYF. The CDR3 DNA sequence: TGTGCCTGGGGCGGGGGGCGCGGACTAGCGGGGCTCACAGATACGCAGTATTTT. The chain has TRBV30 and TRBJ2-3, with TRBD2 matching over 12 bases. Losses at the gene ends were 5 bases for V and 2 bases for J; bases not matched to a gene: 14. The germline gives CDR1 GTSNPN, CDR2 SVGIG (reference sequence). This CDR3 has 18 amino acids. Full variable domain (rest looked up from reference TRBV30 and TRBJ2-3): SQTIHQWPATLVQPVGSPLSLECTVEGTSNPNLYWYRQAAGRGLQLLFYSVGIGQISSEVPQNLSASRPQDRQFILSSKKLLLSDSGFYLCAWGGGRGLAGLTDTQYFGPGTRLTVL.

V usage is TRBV6-6 and J usage is TRBJ1-1; D not resolved. The V end was cut by 4 bases, the J end by 0 bases, with 9 bases between. This CDR3 has 14 residues. The germline V gene encodes CDR1 MNHNY and CDR2 SVGAGI (reference sequence). The CDR3 loop is CASSLLGLNTEAFF. The CDR3 nucleotides are TGTGCCAGCAGTTTGCTGGGTTTGAACACTGAAGCTTTCTTT.